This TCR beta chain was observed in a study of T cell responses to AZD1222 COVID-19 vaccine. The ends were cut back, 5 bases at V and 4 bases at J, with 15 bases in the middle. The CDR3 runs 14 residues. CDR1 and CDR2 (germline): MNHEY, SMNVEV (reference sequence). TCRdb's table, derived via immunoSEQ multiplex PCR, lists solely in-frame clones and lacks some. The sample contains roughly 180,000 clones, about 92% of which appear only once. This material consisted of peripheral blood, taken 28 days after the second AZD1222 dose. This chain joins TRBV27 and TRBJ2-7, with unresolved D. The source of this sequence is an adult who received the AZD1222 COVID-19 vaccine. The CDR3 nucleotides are TGTGCCAGCAGTCCCCTTCGGATGGGATACGAGCAGTACTTC. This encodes CASSPLRMGYEQYF.